This T cell receptor beta chain was retrieved from a study of blood T cell repertoires in COVID-19. On the study more broadly: Spain, Italy and the United States supplied samples that represented acute and convalescent COVID-19.

Grouping used clinical history reported by participants in a survey and questionnaire. The trim removed 1 base at V and 7 bases at J, leaving 8 bases unmatched. CDR3 length equals 15 residues. In germline, CDR1 is LNHNV, CDR2 YYDKDF (reference sequence). Original processing methods: Estimation of nucleated cell counts was performed using reference gene primer amplification. Produced via immunoSEQ multiplex PCR; TCRdb's table is partial and in-frame only. Clone size and V and J calls were adopted from that table, with D and trimming inferred from the DNA. The table shows more than 200,000 clones, with about 90% occurring only once.

J is TRBJ2-7 and V is TRBV15; TRBD2 agrees at 9 bases. The sequence came from a woman aged 25 to 45 who had been exposed to COVID-19. The specimen was PBMCs or T cells enriched from blood (not recorded which). The DNA for the CDR3 is TGTGCCACCAGCAGAGGGACTAGCGCCCTGAGGGAGCAGTACTTC. This encodes CATSRGTSALREQYF.